This paragraph covers one T cell receptor (beta chain) sequence. Its target is not known. Analysis of PBMCs was direct, with no culture step. The data were taken from a study of neoadjuvant anti-PD-1 for oral cavity cancer. Overall study context: Patients without progression received a fourth nivolumab dose around day 43, then surgical resection on days 50-56.

Germline lookup yields CDR1 WNHNN and CDR2 SYGVQD (reference sequence). The V gene lost 11 bases and the J gene lost 5 bases, with 12 bases spanning the gap. The CDR3 is 12 amino acids. Repertoires were generated with immunoSEQ multiplex PCR, while TCRdb's copy carries only in-frame clones and drops some. Here the sample spans about 16,000 clones, about 60% being singletons. Study conclusions and caveats: Each response group had just a few patients in TCR analyses. Post-nivolumab, blood T cell clonality was significantly elevated in non-responders.

Sample: PBMCs, taken before nivolumab (anti-PD-1) treatment. This chain uses TRBV10-1 with TRBJ2-2, with D hard to call. This receptor was obtained from a person between 40 and 85 years old with oral cavity squamous cell carcinoma. The CDR3 DNA is TGCGCCGTTAAAGGGAATACCGGGGAGCTGTTTTTT. It specifies CAVKGNTGELFF.